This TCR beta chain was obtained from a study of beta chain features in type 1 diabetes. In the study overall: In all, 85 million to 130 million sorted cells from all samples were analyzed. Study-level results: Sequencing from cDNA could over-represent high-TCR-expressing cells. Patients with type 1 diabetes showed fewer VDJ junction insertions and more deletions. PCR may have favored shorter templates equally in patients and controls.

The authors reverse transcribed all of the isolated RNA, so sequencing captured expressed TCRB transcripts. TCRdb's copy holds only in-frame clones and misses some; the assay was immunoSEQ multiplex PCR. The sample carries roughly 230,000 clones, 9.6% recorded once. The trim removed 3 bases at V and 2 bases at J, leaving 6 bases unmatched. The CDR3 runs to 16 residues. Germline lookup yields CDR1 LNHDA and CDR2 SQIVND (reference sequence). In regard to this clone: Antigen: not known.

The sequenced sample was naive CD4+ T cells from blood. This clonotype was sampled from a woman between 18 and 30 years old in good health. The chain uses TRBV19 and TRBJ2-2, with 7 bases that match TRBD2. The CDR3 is CASSITPGGNTGELFF. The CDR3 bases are TGTGCCAGTAGTATTACTCCGGGAGGAAACACCGGGGAGCTGTTTTTT. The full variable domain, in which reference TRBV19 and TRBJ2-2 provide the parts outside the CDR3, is DGGITQSPKYLFRKEGQNVTLSCEQNLNHDAMYWYRQDPGQGLRLIYYSQIVNDFQKGDIAEGYSVSREKKESFPLTVTSAQKNPTAFYLCASSITPGGNTGELFFGEGSRLTVL.